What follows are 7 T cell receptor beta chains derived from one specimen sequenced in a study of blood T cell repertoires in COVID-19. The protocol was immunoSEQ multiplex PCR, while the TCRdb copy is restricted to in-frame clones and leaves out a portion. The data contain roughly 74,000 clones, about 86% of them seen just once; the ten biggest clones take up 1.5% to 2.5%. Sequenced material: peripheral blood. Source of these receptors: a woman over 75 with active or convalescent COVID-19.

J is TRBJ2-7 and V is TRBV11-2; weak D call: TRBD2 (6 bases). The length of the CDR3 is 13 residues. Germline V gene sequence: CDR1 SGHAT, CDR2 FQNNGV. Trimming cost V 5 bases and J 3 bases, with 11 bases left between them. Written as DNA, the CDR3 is TGTGCCAGCAGCCCCGGGGGTCTCTACGAGCAGTACTTC. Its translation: CASSPGGLYEQYF.

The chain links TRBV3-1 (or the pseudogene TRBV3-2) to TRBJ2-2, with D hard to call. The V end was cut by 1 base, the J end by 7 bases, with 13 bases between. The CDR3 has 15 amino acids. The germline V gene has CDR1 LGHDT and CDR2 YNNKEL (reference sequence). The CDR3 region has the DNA TGTGCCAGCAGCCAAGGCTCGATAGCAATCGGGGAGCTGTTTTTT. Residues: CASSQGSIAIGELFF.

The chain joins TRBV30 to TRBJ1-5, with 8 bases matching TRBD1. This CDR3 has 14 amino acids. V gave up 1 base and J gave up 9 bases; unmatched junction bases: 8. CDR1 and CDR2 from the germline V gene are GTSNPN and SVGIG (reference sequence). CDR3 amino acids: CAWSETTGGTPQHF. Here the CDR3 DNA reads TGTGCCTGGAGTGAAACTACAGGGGGTACGCCCCAGCATTTT.

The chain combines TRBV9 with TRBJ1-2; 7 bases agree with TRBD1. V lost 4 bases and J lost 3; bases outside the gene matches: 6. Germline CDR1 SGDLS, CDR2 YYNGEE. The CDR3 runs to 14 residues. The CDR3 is CASSPGQAHYGYTF. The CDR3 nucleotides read TGTGCCAGCAGCCCCGGACAGGCACACTATGGCTACACCTTC.

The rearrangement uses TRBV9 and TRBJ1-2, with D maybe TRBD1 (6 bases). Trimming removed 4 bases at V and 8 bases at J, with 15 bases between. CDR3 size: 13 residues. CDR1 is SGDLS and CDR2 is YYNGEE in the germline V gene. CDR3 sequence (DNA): TGTGCCAGCAGCCCACGAGGGGGAGACGGCTACACCTTC. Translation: CASSPRGGDGYTF.

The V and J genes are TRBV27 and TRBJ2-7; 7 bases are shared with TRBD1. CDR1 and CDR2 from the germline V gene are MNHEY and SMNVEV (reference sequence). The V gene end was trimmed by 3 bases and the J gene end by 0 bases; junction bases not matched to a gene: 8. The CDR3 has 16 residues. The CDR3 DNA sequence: TGTGCCAGCAGTTTGCAGGGCAGGGGGTTCTCCTACGAGCAGTACTTC. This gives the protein CASSLQGRGFSYEQYF.

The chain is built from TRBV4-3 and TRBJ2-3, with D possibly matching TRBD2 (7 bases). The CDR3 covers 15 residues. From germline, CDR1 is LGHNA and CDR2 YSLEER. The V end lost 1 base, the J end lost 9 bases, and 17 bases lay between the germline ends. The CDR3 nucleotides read TGCGCCAGCAGCCAAGGTGAAGGGGGGCGGGGGACGCAGTATTTT. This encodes CASSQGEGGRGTQYF.